The T cell receptor (beta chain) described here comes from a study of blood T cell repertoires in COVID-19. Assay used: immunoSEQ multiplex PCR; TCRdb lists only in-frame clones, some missing. The sample holds tens of thousands of clones; approximately 90% are singletons and the top ten take about 2.5%. The germline V gene has CDR1 LNHNV and CDR2 YYDKDF (reference sequence). The J segment lost 0 bases and the V segment lost 3 bases, leaving 5 bases of the junction unmatched. The CDR3 contains 18 residues. This sequence was found in a human donor with active COVID-19. The donor label of this sample is uncertain. Sequencing was carried out using peripheral blood. This chain connects TRBV15 to TRBJ2-7, with TRBD2 identical over 16 bases. For the CDR3, the DNA is TGTGCCACCAGCAGGGGGACTAGCGGGGGGGCTAGCTCCTACGAGCAGTACTTC. It is translated as CATSRGTSGGASSYEQYF. The entire variable domain, with the rest obtained from reference TRBV15 and TRBJ2-7, is as follows: DAMVIQNPRYQVTQFGKPVTLSCSQTLNHNVMYWYQQKSSQAPKLLFHYYDKDFNNEADTPDNFQSRRPNTSFCFLDIRSPGLGDTAMYLCATSRGTSGGASSYEQYFGPGTRLTVT.